This T cell receptor beta chain was identified in a study of human T cells and chemical hapten exposure. For the study at large: TCR yields per sample varied, mainly owing to small pooled library volume differences. Study outcomes and limitations: All donors were alopecia patients, so their immunity may differ from that of healthy people.

This sample's time point: patch test 3, about 24 weeks after DPC sensitization. Specified treatment: therapeutic diphenylcyclopropenone sensitization with weekly scalp DPC. The donor pool consisted of alopecia patients aged 18 to 70 years, considered suitable for DPC. During construction of the library, unique molecular identifiers were attached to individual cDNA molecules for quantitative, reproducible TCR counting. TCRdb redid the calling of the RACE reads with MiXCR, one entry per CDR3 protein. The sample shows about 30,000 distinct CDR3 sequences, approximately 6% of them seen only once. The sample holds many counts of this clonotype. Its antigen is currently unknown. The CDR3 length is 16 residues. J gave up 4 bases and V 7 bases, and 8 bases lay outside the gene matches. The germline V gene encodes CDR1 SGDLS and CDR2 YYNGEE.

Specimen: whole blood, collected in connection with sensitization to the hapten diphenylcyclopropenone (DPC). The TCR originated in a man under 40 with alopecia areata. Some clones in this sample may be carry-over from other donors' samples. V is TRBV9 and J is TRBJ2-3, with TRBD2 matching 14 bases. CDR3 in amino acids: CASGSTSGGASDTQYF. In nucleotides, the CDR3 is TGTGCCAGCGGGTCGACTAGCGGGGGGGCCTCAGATACGCAGTATTTT.